This TCR beta chain is drawn from a study of OX40 agonist ivuxolimab in advanced cancers. Losses at the gene ends were 1 base for V and 11 bases for J; bases not matched to a gene: 4. Germline V lookup: CDR1 SGHTA, CDR2 FQGNSA. The CDR3 spans 12 residues. The method was immunoSEQ multiplex PCR; TCRdb's version includes in-frame clones alone and lacks a portion of them. The table includes tens of thousands of clones, approximately 90% detected once. This receptor was identified in an adult with an advanced solid tumor such as melanoma, head and neck, liver or kidney cancer. Sequencing used CD4+ or CD8+ T cells sorted from blood, obtained in a trial of the OX40 agonist ivuxolimab. The rearrangement joins TRBV7-2 to TRBJ1-1; 7 bases map to TRBD1. CDR3 coding DNA: TGTGCCAGCAGCTTAGAACAGGGGATCGCTTTCTTT. Translating it yields CASSLEQGIAFF.